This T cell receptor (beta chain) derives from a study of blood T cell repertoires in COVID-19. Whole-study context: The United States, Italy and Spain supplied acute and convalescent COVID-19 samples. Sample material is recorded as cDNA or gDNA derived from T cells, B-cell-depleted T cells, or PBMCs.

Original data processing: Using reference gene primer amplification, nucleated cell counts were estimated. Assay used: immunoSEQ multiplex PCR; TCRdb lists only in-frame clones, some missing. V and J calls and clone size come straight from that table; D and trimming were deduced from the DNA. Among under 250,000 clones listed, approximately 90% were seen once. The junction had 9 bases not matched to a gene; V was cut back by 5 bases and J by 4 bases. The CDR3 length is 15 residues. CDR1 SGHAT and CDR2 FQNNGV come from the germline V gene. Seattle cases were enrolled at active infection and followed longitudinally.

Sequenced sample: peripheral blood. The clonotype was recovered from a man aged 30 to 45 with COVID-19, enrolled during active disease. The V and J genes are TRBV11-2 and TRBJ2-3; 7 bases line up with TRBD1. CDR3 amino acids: CASSTSGQGADTQYF. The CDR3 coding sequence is TGTGCCAGCAGCACCAGTGGGCAGGGGGCAGATACGCAGTATTTT.